This TCR beta chain was identified in a study of blood T cell repertoires in COVID-19. Study summary: Acute-phase and convalescent COVID-19 samples originated in the United States, Italy and Spain. PBMCs, B-cell-depleted T cells, or T cells were the source of the cDNA or gDNA that made up the material.

Authors' processing steps: Amplified reference gene primers provided the basis for estimating nucleated cell counts. Data came from immunoSEQ multiplex PCR; TCRdb stores just in-frame clones and leaves some out. For V, J and clone size, that table is used; D and trimming come from the DNA. The sample consists of fewer than 120,000 clones, about 79% of them appearing once. The CDR3 is 17 amino acids. V gave up 7 bases and J gave up 7 bases; unmatched junction bases: 16. CDR1 is KGHSY and CDR2 is FQNENV in the germline V gene. Sequencing was performed on peripheral blood. The chain couples TRBV16 to TRBJ1-6, with 7 bases fitting TRBD1. This receptor was taken from a woman at least 80 years old with active or convalescent COVID-19. The CDR3 here is CASTSRAGQVKNSPLHF. The CDR3 DNA sequence: TGTGCCAGCACCTCACGGGCCGGACAGGTGAAAAATTCACCCCTCCACTTT.